Each of the 28 T cell receptor beta chains below was sequenced from the same sample in a study of cytomegalovirus exposure and HLA in healthy donors. Here immunoSEQ multiplex PCR was the method, and the copy in TCRdb shows in-frame clones only, minus some. The sample consists of approximately 150,000 clones, around 84% of them appearing once. Material: PBMCs. These receptors originate from a man aged 18-30 years in good health and CMV-seropositive.

The chain carries TRBV28 and TRBJ1-1; D not resolved. V was shortened by 3 bases and J by 1 base, with 3 bases between the two germline ends. This CDR3 has 12 amino acids. CDR1 and CDR2 (germline): MDHEN, SYDVKM. For the CDR3, the DNA is TGTGCCAGCAGTTTTCGGAACACTGAAGCTTTCTTT. Amino acids: CASSFRNTEAFF.

This chain connects TRBV4-2 to TRBJ2-1, with 11 bases aligning to TRBD1. This CDR3 has 18 residues. Germline V gene sequence: CDR1 LGHNA, CDR2 YNFKEQ. V dropped 3 bases and J dropped 5; count of bases not matched to a gene: 12. The CDR3: CASSQGAGQGALNNEQFF. In nucleotides, the CDR3 is TGTGCCAGCAGCCAGGGGGCTGGACAGGGGGCGCTTAACAATGAGCAGTTCTTC.

The rearrangement uses TRBV6-5 and TRBJ1-2, with 8 bases matching TRBD1. In germline, CDR1 is MNHEY, CDR2 SVGAGI. J was trimmed by 6 bases and V by 4 bases; bases with no gene match: 13. This CDR3 spans 16 amino acids. The CDR3 nucleotides read TGTGCCAGCAGTTTCAACAAACGAAAGACAGGGGATGGCTACACCTTC. Protein product: CASSFNKRKTGDGYTF.

The rearrangement links TRBV7-6 to TRBJ2-7; TRBD2 might be the D (7 bases). The germline CDR1 and CDR2 sequences are SGHVS and FNYEAQ. Trimming removed 6 bases from V and 4 bases from J, with 13 bases in between. The CDR3 loop spans 13 amino acids. The CDR3 protein is CASRGAGAYEQYF. The CDR3 coding sequence is TGTGCCAGCAGGGGGGCGGGAGCGTACGAGCAGTACTTC.

The V gene is TRBV19, the J gene TRBJ1-2; D might be TRBD1 (6 bases). Germline V gene sequence: CDR1 LNHDA, CDR2 SQIVND (reference sequence). CDR3 length equals 13 residues. The V end lost 6 bases, the J end lost 7 bases, and 15 bases lay between the germline ends. Here the CDR3 DNA reads TGTGCCAGTAGGGGTAGACAGGCCGCTGGCTACACCTTC. Translated: CASRGRQAAGYTF.

The gene calls are TRBV9 and TRBJ2-5, with 11 bases aligning to TRBD2. Looked up from germline, CDR1 is SGDLS and CDR2 is YYNGEE. J lost 3 bases, V lost 1 base, and 5 bases had no gene match. This CDR3 spans 16 amino acids. The CDR3 nucleotides read TGTGCCAGCAGCGTACGGCCTAGCGGGGGGAAAGAGACCCAGTACTTC. Translation gives CASSVRPSGGKETQYF. Full variable domain (outside the CDR3, taken from reference TRBV9 and TRBJ2-5): DSGVTQTPKHLITATGQRVTLRCSPRSGDLSVYWYQQSLDQGLQFLIQYYNGEERAKGNILERFSAQQFPDLHSELNLSSLELGDSALYFCASSVRPSGGKETQYFGPGTRLLVL.

The V call is TRBV19, the J call TRBJ2-7, with TRBD1 matching over 7 bases. The germline V gene has CDR1 LNHDA and CDR2 SQIVND (reference sequence). The CDR3 has 14 amino acids. Losses at the gene ends were 8 bases for V and 0 bases for J; bases not matched to a gene: 7. The CDR3 sequence: CASRRGQGSYEQYF. CDR3 coding DNA: TGTGCCAGTCGAAGGGGGCAGGGCTCCTACGAGCAGTACTTC.

The genes are TRBV10-2 and TRBJ2-7, with D possibly being TRBD2 (6 bases). V was cut by 3 bases and J by 0 bases, with 12 bases left in between. This CDR3 region has 15 residues. The germline CDR1 and CDR2 sequences are WSHSY and SAAADI. The CDR3 DNA follows: TGCGCCAGCAGTGATGGGACTCGAAGCTCCTACGAGCAGTACTTC. Translation: CASSDGTRSSYEQYF.

This clone was seen a handful of times. V and J are TRBV11-1 and TRBJ2-7; D gene unclear. The CDR3 has 11 amino acids. Germline CDR1 SGHAT, CDR2 FQDESV (reference sequence). V was pared by 5 bases and J by 6 bases, with 8 bases between. The chain's CDR3 is CASSVGGEQYF. The DNA of the CDR3 is TGTGCCAGCAGCGTCGGCGGCGAGCAGTACTTC.

The chain employs TRBV6-5 and TRBJ1-1; D is uncertain. The germline V and J ends were trimmed by 0 bases and 7 bases, with 12 bases remaining between them. Germline V lookup: CDR1 MNHEY, CDR2 SVGAGI. The CDR3 has 14 amino acids. CDR3 DNA: TGTGCCAGCAGTTACTCGAATCGGGGTCGTGAAGCTTTCTTT. It is translated as CASSYSNRGREAFF.

This chain uses TRBV9 with TRBJ2-3; D uncertain. From germline, CDR1 is SGDLS and CDR2 YYNGEE. The ends were cut back, 0 bases at V and 8 bases at J, with 10 bases in the middle. The CDR3 covers 13 residues. CDR3 sequence (DNA): TGTGCCAGCAGCGTAGGCCCCCTGGCTACGCAGTATTTT. Protein product: CASSVGPLATQYF.

A remark on this clone: In the same sample, other DNA sequences code for this CDR3. This chain connects TRBV5-1 to TRBJ2-5; D unclear. Trimming stripped 2 bases from V and 2 bases from J, with 10 bases between. The CDR3 length is 14 residues. Germline V gives CDR1 SGHRS, CDR2 YFSETQ. The CDR3 spells CASSLGLVQETQYF. In nucleotides, the CDR3 is TGCGCCAGCAGCTTAGGTCTAGTTCAAGAGACCCAGTACTTC. The variable domain in full, completed from reference TRBV5-1 and TRBJ2-5, reads KAGVTQTPRYLIKTRGQQVTLSCSPISGHRSVSWYQQTPGQGLQFLFEYFSETQRNKGNFPGRFSGRQFSNSRSEMNVSTLELGDSALYLCASSLGLVQETQYFGPGTRLLVL.

This chain links TRBV5-4 with TRBJ2-7, with 11 bases identical to TRBD2. The V segment lost 4 bases and the J segment 0 bases; nucleotides outside the gene matches: 12. Germline V gene data show CDR1 as SGHNT and CDR2 as YYREEE (reference sequence). The CDR3 spans 18 residues. The CDR3 nucleotides read TGTGCCAGCAGCCTGGGGGTCGGACTAGCGGGTCTCTCCTACGAGCAGTACTTC. Amino acid sequence: CASSLGVGLAGLSYEQYF.

In its sample, this clone was seen a few times. The CDR3 DNA reads as TGTGCCAGTATGAGACAGGGGGCGCGGCAGCCCCAGCATTTT. Translated, it gives CASMRQGARQPQHF. This chain joins TRBV19 and TRBJ1-5, with TRBD1 identical over 10 bases. This CDR3 region has 14 residues. Germline trimming cut 7 bases from V and 7 bases from J; bases unmatched to any gene: 7. CDR1 is LNHDA, CDR2 SQIVND, per germline (reference sequence).

The chain combines TRBV27 with TRBJ2-1; tentatively, D is TRBD1 (5 bases). Trimming took off 2 bases at V and 1 base at J, with 12 bases between the two ends. There are 16 residues in the CDR3. Germline V gene lookup returns CDR1 MNHEY and CDR2 SMNVEV (reference sequence). The CDR3 DNA is TGTGCCAGCAGTTTAGGGGCAGAAAAGTCCTACAATGAGCAGTTCTTC. It specifies CASSLGAEKSYNEQFF.

This clone was picked up one time. This sequence joins TRBV4-1 and TRBJ2-5; TRBD1 matches at 8 bases. V gave up 1 base and J gave up 3 bases; unmatched junction bases: 7. Germline V CDR1 and CDR2: MGHRA, YSYEKL. CDR3 size: 16 residues. The CDR3 loop is CASSQVLLQGEETQYF. CDR3 in DNA: TGCGCCAGCAGCCAAGTTTTGTTACAGGGGGAAGAGACCCAGTACTTC.

This chain uses TRBV6-1 with TRBJ2-2; D possibly corresponds to TRBD2 (6 bases). CDR3 length: 17 residues. Per the germline V gene, CDR1 is MNHNS and CDR2 is SASEGT. Trimming pared 6 bases from V and 0 bases from J, leaving 17 bases between. CDR3 amino acids: CASRETGVKANTGELFF. Here the CDR3 DNA reads TGTGCCAGCAGAGAAACGGGGGTGAAGGCGAACACCGGGGAGCTGTTTTTT.

V and J are TRBV7-8 and TRBJ2-7; D gene uncertain. This CDR3 contains 13 residues. V was clipped by 1 base and J by 1 base, with 5 bases between them. Germline CDR1 SGHVS, CDR2 FQNEAQ. The CDR3 bases are TGTGCCAGCAGCTTAGACGGGTCCTACGAGCAGTACTTC. Amino acids: CASSLDGSYEQYF.

The chain couples TRBV6-1 to TRBJ1-1, with D maybe TRBD1 (5 bases). The CDR3 length is 13 residues. The germline V gene has CDR1 MNHNS and CDR2 SASEGT. Trimming cost V 9 bases and J 1 base, with 12 bases left between them. The CDR3 sequence is CASSAGGNTEAFF. CDR3 bases: TGTGCCAGTAGCGCCGGGGGGAACACTGAAGCTTTCTTT.

V is TRBV29-1 and J is TRBJ1-2, with 9 bases identical to TRBD1. Germline CDR1 is SQVTM and CDR2 is ANQGSEA. The CDR3 loop spans 14 amino acids. V was pared by 4 bases and J by 4 bases, with 7 bases of the junction left unmatched. As DNA, the CDR3 is TGCAGCGTTGTTTTGGGACAGGGCATCTATGGCTACACCTTC. Translated, it gives CSVVLGQGIYGYTF.

This chain joins TRBV9 and TRBJ2-3; 12 positions match TRBD2. This CDR3 is built from 17 residues. Germline V lookup: CDR1 SGDLS, CDR2 YYNGEE. V dropped 5 bases and J dropped 4; count of bases not matched to a gene: 11. The CDR3 is CASSRQSTSGGSDTQYF. In nucleotides, the CDR3 is TGTGCCAGCAGTCGCCAATCAACTAGCGGGGGGTCAGATACGCAGTATTTT.

This sequence joins TRBV4-2 and TRBJ1-2, with D uncertain. The CDR3 runs to 15 residues. V gave up 4 bases and J gave up 4 bases, with 16 bases separating them. The germline V gene has CDR1 LGHNA and CDR2 YNFKEQ. Written as DNA, the CDR3 is TGTGCCAGCAGCCCTCCGAAGAGGGCGGGCTATGGCTACACCTTC. This encodes CASSPPKRAGYGYTF.

A few counts support this clone. The chain links TRBV19 to TRBJ2-7; possible D gene TRBD2, 5 bases. V lost 9 bases to trimming and J lost 3 bases, with 9 bases between them. The germline CDR1 and CDR2 sequences are LNHDA and SQIVND (reference sequence). The CDR3 is 11 amino acids. CDR3 sequence reads: CASRRGYEQYF. The DNA of the CDR3 is TGTGCCAGCCGACGGGGCTACGAGCAGTACTTC.

This clone occurred a few times. The rearrangement links TRBV4-1 to TRBJ2-3; 7 positions match TRBD2. CDR1 is MGHRA, CDR2 YSYEKL, per germline. The CDR3 loop spans 14 amino acids. V lost 5 bases and J lost 0; bases outside the gene matches: 2. CDR3 protein: CASSSGLSTDTQYF. The CDR3 region has the DNA TGCGCCAGCAGCTCGGGACTAAGCACAGATACGCAGTATTTT.

The chain carries TRBV9 and TRBJ2-5, with 11 bases lining up with TRBD2. Germline V gene sequence: CDR1 SGDLS, CDR2 YYNGEE. With 1 base clipped from V and 4 bases from J, the junction kept 9 bases outside the gene matches. The CDR3 is made up of 17 amino acids. The CDR3 DNA sequence: TGTGCCAGCAGCGTAAGGGGTAGCGGGGGGGCTGGAGAGACCCAGTACTTC. Translation: CASSVRGSGGAGETQYF.

The chain employs TRBV12-5 and TRBJ2-3; 9 bases map to TRBD1. The CDR3 has 16 amino acids. Trimming cost V 0 bases and J 1 base; bases outside gene matches: 2. Per the germline V gene, CDR1 is LGHNT and CDR2 is FRNRAP. The CDR3 loop is CASGLVRTGGTDTQYF. Here the CDR3 DNA reads TGTGCTAGTGGTTTGGTACGGACAGGGGGCACAGATACGCAGTATTTT.

The chain is built from TRBV9 and TRBJ2-1; 7 nucleotides agree with TRBD2. The CDR3 runs to 14 residues. Germline CDR1 SGDLS, CDR2 YYNGEE. The V and J ends lost 0 bases and 9 bases, in that order; junction bases with no gene match: 6. DNA for the CDR3: TGTGCCAGCAGCGTAGTTGCGGGAGCCACTGAGCAGTTCTTC. The encoded protein is CASSVVAGATEQFF.

This chain uses TRBV5-1 with TRBJ1-3; TRBD1 matches 7 bases. CDR3 length: 15 amino acids. Germline V CDR1 and CDR2: SGHRS, YFSETQ. The J segment lost 0 bases and the V segment lost 0 bases, leaving 0 bases of the junction unmatched. The CDR3 DNA reads TGCGCCAGCAGCTTGGGGGACAGCTCTGGAAACACCATATATTTT. Translation: CASSLGDSSGNTIYF. The full variable domain, completed using reference TRBV5-1 and TRBJ1-3, is KAGVTQTPRYLIKTRGQQVTLSCSPISGHRSVSWYQQTPGQGLQFLFEYFSETQRNKGNFPGRFSGRQFSNSRSEMNVSTLELGDSALYLCASSLGDSSGNTIYFGEGSWLTVV.